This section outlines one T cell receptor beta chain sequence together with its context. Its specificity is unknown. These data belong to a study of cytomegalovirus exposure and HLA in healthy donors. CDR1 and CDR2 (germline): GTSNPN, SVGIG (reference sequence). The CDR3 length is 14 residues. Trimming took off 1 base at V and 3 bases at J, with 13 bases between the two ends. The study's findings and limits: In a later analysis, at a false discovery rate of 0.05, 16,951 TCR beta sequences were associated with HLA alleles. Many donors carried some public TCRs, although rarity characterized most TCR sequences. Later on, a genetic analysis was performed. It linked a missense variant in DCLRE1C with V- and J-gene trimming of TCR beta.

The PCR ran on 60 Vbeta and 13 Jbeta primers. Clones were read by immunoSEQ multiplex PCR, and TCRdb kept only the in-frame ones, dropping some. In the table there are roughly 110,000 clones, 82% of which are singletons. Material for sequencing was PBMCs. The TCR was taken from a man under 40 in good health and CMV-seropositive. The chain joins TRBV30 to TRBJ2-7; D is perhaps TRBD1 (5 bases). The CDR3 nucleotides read TGTGCCTGGAGTGGAATAGACAGTTACTACGAGCAGTACTTC. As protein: CAWSGIDSYYEQYF.